This T cell receptor beta chain is from a study of prognosis after radiotherapy for stage I lung cancer. The CDR3 loop spans 14 amino acids. V lost 3 bases and J lost 6, with 12 bases in between. CDR1 is LNHDA, CDR2 SQIVND, per germline (reference sequence). The sample holds many counts of this clonotype. Genomic DNA was the source, and TCR beta CDR3 was amplified from it by two-round multiplex PCR. First-round PCR, the initial amplification, used primers specific to each TRBV and TRBJ gene. One entry per CDR3 protein, called by TCRdb with MiXCR from the multiplex PCR reads. The sample records roughly 38,000 distinct CDR3 sequences, around 22% being singletons.

Sequencing was performed on PBMCs, taken before or after stereotactic body radiation therapy (not recorded which). The V call is TRBV19, the J call TRBJ1-3, with a weak D call TRBD1 (5 bases). The receptor was derived from a donor over 45 with non-small cell lung cancer. CDR3 loop: CASSIEGTENTIYF. The DNA for the CDR3 is TGTGCCAGTAGTATCGAAGGGACTGAAAACACCATATATTTT.